Listed here are 2 T cell receptor beta chains from one sample, sequenced in a study of blood T cell repertoires in COVID-19. Libraries were prepared by immunoSEQ multiplex PCR; TCRdb keeps only in-frame clonotypes and omits some of them. The sample has around 280,000 clones, around 90% seen once; the top ten hold 2.2%. Sequencing was performed on peripheral blood. The receptors shown here come from a woman between 45 and 65 years old who had recovered from COVID-19.

This clone has just one count. The chain recombines TRBV7-2 with TRBJ2-7, with 11 nucleotides matching TRBD2. The V segment lost 1 base and the J segment 3 bases; nucleotides outside the gene matches: 5. CDR3 length equals 16 residues. The germline V gene has CDR1 SGHTA and CDR2 FQGNSA. The CDR3 spells CASSLGTSGLLYEQYF. CDR3 coding DNA: TGTGCCAGCAGCTTAGGGACTAGCGGGTTGCTCTACGAGCAGTACTTC.

The chain employs TRBV5-1 and TRBJ1-6; 10 nucleotides align to TRBD1. The CDR3 has 16 residues. The germline CDR1 and CDR2 sequences are SGHRS and YFSETQ. Germline trimming cut 1 base from V and 9 bases from J; bases unmatched to any gene: 7. This CDR3 reads CASSLWDRGNGSPLHF. The CDR3 DNA follows: TGCGCCAGCAGCTTGTGGGACAGGGGAAATGGTTCACCCCTCCACTTT.